This T cell receptor beta chain is drawn from a study of CD8+ T cells in alopecia areata. Study overall: Treatment comprised oral tofacitinib, 5 to 10 mg twice daily, in treated patients. Overall study results and limits: Normal scalp showed lower clonality than lesional scalp, especially alopecia totalis/universalis. Normal skin's resident alphabeta T cells are also sequenced in scalp samples.

Alopecia areata patients had lesional scalp punch biopsies and peripheral blood taken from them. This clone was seen more than once but under ten times. Its antigen is unidentified. The CDR3 is made up of 11 amino acids. Germline V gene data show CDR1 as GTSNPN and CDR2 as SVGIG (reference sequence). The V end lost 7 bases, the J end lost 5 bases, and 11 bases lay between the germline ends. Extraction and reverse transcription of RNA yielded cDNA as the sequencing template. Produced via immunoSEQ multiplex PCR; TCRdb's table is partial and in-frame only. The sample lists a few hundred thousand clones, about two thirds occurring once.

J is TRBJ2-5 and V is TRBV30; D could derive from TRBD1 or TRBD2 (5 bases each). The source of this sequence is a human donor with alopecia areata. Sequenced material: CD4+ T cells sorted from blood, taken at week 0. CDR3 bases: TGTGCCTTGGGGGTTGGGGAGACCCAGTACTTC. Residues: CALGVGETQYF.